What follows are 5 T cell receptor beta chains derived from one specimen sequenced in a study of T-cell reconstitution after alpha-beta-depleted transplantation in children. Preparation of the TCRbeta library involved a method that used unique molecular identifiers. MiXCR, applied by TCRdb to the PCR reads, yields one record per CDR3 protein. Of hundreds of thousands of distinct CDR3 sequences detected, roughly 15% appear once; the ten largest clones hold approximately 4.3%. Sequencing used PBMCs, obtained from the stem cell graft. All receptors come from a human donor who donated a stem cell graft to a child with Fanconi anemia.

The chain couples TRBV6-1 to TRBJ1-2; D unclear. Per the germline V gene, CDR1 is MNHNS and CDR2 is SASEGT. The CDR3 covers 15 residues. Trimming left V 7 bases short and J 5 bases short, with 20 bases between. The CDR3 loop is CASTPGGRDGYGYTF. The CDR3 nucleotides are TGTGCCAGCACCCCCGGCGGGAGGGATGGGTATGGCTACACCTTC.

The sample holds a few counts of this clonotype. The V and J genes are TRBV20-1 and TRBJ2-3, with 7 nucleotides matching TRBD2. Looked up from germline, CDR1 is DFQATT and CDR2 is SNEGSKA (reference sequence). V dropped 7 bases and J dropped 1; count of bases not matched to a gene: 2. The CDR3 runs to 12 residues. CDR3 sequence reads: CSVAGGTDTQYF. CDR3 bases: TGCAGTGTTGCGGGGGGCACAGATACGCAGTATTTT.

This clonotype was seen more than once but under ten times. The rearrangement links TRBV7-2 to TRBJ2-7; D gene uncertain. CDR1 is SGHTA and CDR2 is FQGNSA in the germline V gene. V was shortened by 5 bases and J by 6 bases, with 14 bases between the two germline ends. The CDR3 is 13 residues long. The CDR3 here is CASSQHWTGEQYF. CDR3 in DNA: TGTGCCAGCAGCCAACATTGGACGGGCGAGCAGTACTTC.

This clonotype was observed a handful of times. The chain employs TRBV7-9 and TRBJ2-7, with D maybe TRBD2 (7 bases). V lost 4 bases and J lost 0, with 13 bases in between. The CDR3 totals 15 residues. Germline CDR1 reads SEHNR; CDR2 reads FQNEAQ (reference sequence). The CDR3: CASSSWGGASYEQYF. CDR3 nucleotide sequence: TGTGCCAGCAGCTCCTGGGGGGGGGCCTCCTACGAGCAGTACTTC.

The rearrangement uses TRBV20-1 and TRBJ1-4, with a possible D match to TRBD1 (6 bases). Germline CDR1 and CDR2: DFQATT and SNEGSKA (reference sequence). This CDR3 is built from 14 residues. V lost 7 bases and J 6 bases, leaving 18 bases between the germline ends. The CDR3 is CSVRGAPGDEKLFF. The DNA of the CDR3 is TGCAGTGTTAGGGGGGCACCGGGGGATGAAAAACTGTTTTTT.